A selection of T cell receptor beta chains follows, all from one sample in a study of cytomegalovirus exposure and HLA in healthy donors. Method: immunoSEQ multiplex PCR; TCRdb's copy keeps in-frame clones and lacks some. The table includes 64,000 or so clones, roughly 67% detected once. Sequenced sample: PBMCs. The source is a man in his forties in good health and CMV-seropositive. The conserved cysteine and the conserved F or W are not part of the CDR3 here. Fields, in order: V gene, J gene, CDR3 protein.

TRBV7-2	TRBJ1-5	ASSTYRGPSNQPQH
TRBV30	TRBJ2-7	AWDDRGGYEQY
TRBV5-1	TRBJ1-2	ASSPGQGAEGYT
TRBV28	TRBJ1-6	ASSLSDRQLH
TRBV29-1	TRBJ1-1	SVVGTGVTEAF
TRBV5-1	TRBJ2-2	ASSLVTAGNTGELF
TRBV11-2	TRBJ2-2	ASSPRGELF
TRBV6-1	TRBJ1-5	ASSDPPGTGFGNQPQH
TRBV7-8	TRBJ1-5	ASSPPILTAISNQPQH
TRBV9	TRBJ2-7	ASSVVAGVGGEQY
TRBV7-2	TRBJ2-5	ASSLVQGIVQETQY
TRBV11-2	TRBJ2-2	ASSPGTQNTGELF
TRBV7-3	TRBJ2-4	ASGTSGGPRVPRIAKNIQY
TRBV23-1	TRBJ1-1	ASSRWTGVLMLNTEAF
TRBV28	TRBJ2-7	ASSSRRGFYEQY
TRBV2	TRBJ2-1	ASNLRGSGEKQF
TRBV11-2	TRBJ1-2	ASSLHSGQGGYT
TRBV30	TRBJ1-2	AWSIDRSDRGYT
TRBV7-9	TRBJ1-2	ASSLDSYSYT
TRBV6-1	TRBJ2-2	ASRDRGRDTGELF
TRBV30	TRBJ1-1	AWTSGQGLHTEAF
TRBV27	TRBJ1-6	ASTYSYNSPLH
TRBV6-1	TRBJ2-5	ASSARTSGKETQY
TRBV5-6	TRBJ1-2	ASSPADRIGVHT
TRBV7-8	TRBJ1-4	ASSLMGVAGAFGKLF
TRBV19	TRBJ1-2	ASSSNPGGGT
TRBV5-5	TRBJ2-7	ASSLVQTYEQY
TRBV19	TRBJ1-2	ASKDRDFSYGYT
TRBV5-1	TRBJ2-7	ASSLGLESGAESYEQY
TRBV19	TRBJ2-2	ASSFTTGELF
TRBV2	TRBJ2-7	ASGVGQGSYEQY
TRBV5-6	TRBJ2-3	ASSLVRTAGDTQY
TRBV15	TRBJ2-7	ATSSGTPAYEQY
TRBV25-1	TRBJ2-1	ASSPWGDRVYNEQF
TRBV4-1	TRBJ1-5	ASSQVDSNQPQH
TRBV5-4	TRBJ2-1	ASNTGGTSDHSYNEQF
TRBV28	TRBJ2-7	ASRGETSGTYEQY